The 5 T cell receptor beta chains in this list originate from one sample, sequenced in a study of radiation and T cells in renal cell carcinoma. Libraries were prepared by immunoSEQ multiplex PCR; TCRdb keeps only in-frame clonotypes and omits some of them. The sample includes 110,000 to 150,000 clones, 70% to 90% of them seen just once. Time point here: baseline pretreatment blood. The treatment is: 15 Gy SBRT to primary tumor, nephrectomy 4 weeks later. Specimen: blood, collected from a patient whose treatment included radiotherapy and nephrectomy. The receptor set was obtained from a woman in her forties or fifties with renal cell carcinoma.

This clone was seen only a few times. V is TRBV5-4 and J is TRBJ1-1; D is unclear. The germline CDR1 and CDR2 sequences are SGHNT and YYREEE (reference sequence). This CDR3 is 13 amino acids long. V was cut by 0 bases and J by 4 bases, with 7 bases left in between. CDR3 amino acids: CASSLGLATEAFF. CDR3 bases: TGTGCCAGCAGCTTGGGTTTGGCCACTGAAGCTTTCTTT.

J is TRBJ2-7 and V is TRBV11-1, with D unclear. CDR1 SGHAT and CDR2 FQDESV come from the germline V gene (reference sequence). There are 15 residues in the CDR3. V was trimmed by 5 bases and J by 1 base, leaving 15 bases between them. CDR3 coding DNA: TGTGCCAGCAGCCCAAAAACCTCGGCGTCCTACGAGCAGTACTTC. Its translation is CASSPKTSASYEQYF.

The table lists this clone with a count of one. The V and J genes are TRBV9 and TRBJ1-4, with TRBD1 as a possible D gene (6 bases). The CDR3 is made up of 17 amino acids. Trimming left V 2 bases short and J 6 bases short, with 20 bases between. Germline loops: CDR1 SGDLS, CDR2 YYNGEE. CDR3 loop: CASSVRGHPMRDEKLFF. The DNA for the CDR3 is TGTGCCAGCAGCGTTCGGGGGCACCCCATGAGGGATGAAAAACTGTTTTTT.

V is TRBV6-1 and J is TRBJ2-3; 8 bases are shared with TRBD2. J gave up 0 bases and V 8 bases, and 7 bases lay outside the gene matches. Germline values: CDR1 MNHNS, CDR2 SASEGT. The CDR3 is 15 residues long. The CDR3 DNA is TGTGCCAGCTGCGGGCGGGGGGTAAGCACAGATACGCAGTATTTT. This gives the protein CASCGRGVSTDTQYF.

This rearrangement joins TRBV5-1 to TRBJ1-6; unclear D gene. Trimming cost V 4 bases and J 4 bases, with 12 bases left between them. The germline CDR1 and CDR2 sequences are SGHRS and YFSETQ. The CDR3 length is 15 residues. DNA of the CDR3: TGCGCCAGCAGCGGCGGCGGGGATTATAATTCACCCCTCCACTTT. It yields the protein CASSGGGDYNSPLHF.